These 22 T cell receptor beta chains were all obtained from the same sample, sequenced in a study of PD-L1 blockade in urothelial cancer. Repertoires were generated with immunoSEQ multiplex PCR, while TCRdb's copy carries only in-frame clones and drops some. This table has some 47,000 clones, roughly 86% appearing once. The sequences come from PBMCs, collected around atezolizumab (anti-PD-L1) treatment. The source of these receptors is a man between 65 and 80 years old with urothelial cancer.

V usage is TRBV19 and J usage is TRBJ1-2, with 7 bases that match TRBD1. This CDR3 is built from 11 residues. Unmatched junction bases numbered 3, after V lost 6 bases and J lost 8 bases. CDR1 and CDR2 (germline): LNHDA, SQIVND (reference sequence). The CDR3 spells CASSPGQGYTF. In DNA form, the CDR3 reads TGTGCCAGTAGCCCGGGACAGGGCTACACCTTC.

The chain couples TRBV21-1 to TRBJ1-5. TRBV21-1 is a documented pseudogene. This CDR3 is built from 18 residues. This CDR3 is CASSPRTPGESSNQPQHF. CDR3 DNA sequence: TGTGCCAGCAGCCCTAGAACCCCGGGAGAGAGTAGCAATCAGCCCCAGCATTTT.

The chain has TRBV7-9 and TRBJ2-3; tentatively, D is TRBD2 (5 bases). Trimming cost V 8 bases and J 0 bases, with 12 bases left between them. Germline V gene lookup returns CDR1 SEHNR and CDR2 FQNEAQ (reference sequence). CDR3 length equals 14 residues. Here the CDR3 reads CASHEAGSTDTQYF. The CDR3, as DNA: TGTGCCAGCCACGAGGCGGGTAGCACAGATACGCAGTATTTT.

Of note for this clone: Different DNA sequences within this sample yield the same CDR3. This chain's CDR3 is CASSSTGGRETQYF. The CDR3, as DNA: TGCGCCAGCAGCTCGACAGGGGGCCGAGAGACCCAGTACTTC. V usage is TRBV5-1 and J usage is TRBJ2-5; 10 bases are a match to TRBD1. V lost 3 bases, J lost 4 bases, and 3 bases stayed unmatched. The CDR3 spans 14 residues. CDR1 SGHRS and CDR2 YFSETQ come from the germline V gene.

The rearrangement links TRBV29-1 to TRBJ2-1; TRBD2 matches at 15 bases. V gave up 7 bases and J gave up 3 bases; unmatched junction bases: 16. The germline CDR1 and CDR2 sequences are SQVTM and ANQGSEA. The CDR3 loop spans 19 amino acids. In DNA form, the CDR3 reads TGCAGCGGGAGAGGGGGGACTAGCGGGGGGACAACCTTCTACAATGAGCAGTTCTTC. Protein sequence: CSGRGGTSGGTTFYNEQFF.

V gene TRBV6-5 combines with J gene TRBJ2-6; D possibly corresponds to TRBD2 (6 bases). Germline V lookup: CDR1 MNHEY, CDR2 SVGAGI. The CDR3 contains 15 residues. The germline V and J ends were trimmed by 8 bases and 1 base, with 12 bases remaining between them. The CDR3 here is CASGAGVSGANVLTF. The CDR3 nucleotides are TGTGCCAGCGGAGCGGGTGTGTCTGGGGCCAACGTCCTGACTTTC.

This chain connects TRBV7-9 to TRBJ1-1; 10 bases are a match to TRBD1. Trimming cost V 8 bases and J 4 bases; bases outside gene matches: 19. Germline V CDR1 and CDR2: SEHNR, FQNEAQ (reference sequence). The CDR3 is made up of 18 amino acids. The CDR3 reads CASRTDRGRRVTATEAFF. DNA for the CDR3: TGTGCCAGCCGGACCGACAGGGGGCGAAGGGTTACGGCCACTGAAGCTTTCTTT.

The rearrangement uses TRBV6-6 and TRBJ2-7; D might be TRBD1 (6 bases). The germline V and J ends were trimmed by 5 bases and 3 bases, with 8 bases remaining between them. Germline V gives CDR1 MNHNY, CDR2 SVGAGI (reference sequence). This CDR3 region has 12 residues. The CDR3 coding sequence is TGTGCCAGCAGTCGGACAGTCTACGAGCAGTACTTC. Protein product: CASSRTVYEQYF.

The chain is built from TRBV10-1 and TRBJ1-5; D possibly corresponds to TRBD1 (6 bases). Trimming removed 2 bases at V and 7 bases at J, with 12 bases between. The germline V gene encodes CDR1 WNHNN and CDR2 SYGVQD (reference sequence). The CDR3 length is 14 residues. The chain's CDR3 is CASSERQERQPQHF. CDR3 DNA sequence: TGCGCCAGCAGTGAGAGACAGGAAAGGCAGCCCCAGCATTTT.

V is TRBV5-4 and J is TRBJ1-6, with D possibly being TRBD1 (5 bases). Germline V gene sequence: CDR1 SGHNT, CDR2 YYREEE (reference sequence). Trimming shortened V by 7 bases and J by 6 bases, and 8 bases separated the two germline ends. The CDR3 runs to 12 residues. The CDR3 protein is CASSGINSPLHF. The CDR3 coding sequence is TGTGCCAGCTCAGGGATTAATTCACCCCTCCACTTT.

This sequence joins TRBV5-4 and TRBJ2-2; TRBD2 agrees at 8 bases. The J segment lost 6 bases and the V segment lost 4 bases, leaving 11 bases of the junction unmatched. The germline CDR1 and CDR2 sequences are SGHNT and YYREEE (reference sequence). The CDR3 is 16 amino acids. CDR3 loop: CASSPSSGRKAGELFF. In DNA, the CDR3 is TGTGCCAGCAGCCCCTCCAGCGGGAGAAAGGCCGGGGAGCTGTTTTTT.

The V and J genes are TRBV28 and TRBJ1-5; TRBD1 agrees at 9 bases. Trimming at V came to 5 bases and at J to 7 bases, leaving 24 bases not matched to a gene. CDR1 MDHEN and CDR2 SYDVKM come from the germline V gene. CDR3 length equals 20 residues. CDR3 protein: CASSPYMIRTSGQGHQPQHF. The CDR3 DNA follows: TGTGCCAGCAGTCCCTACATGATTCGAACGTCGGGACAGGGTCACCAGCCCCAGCATTTT. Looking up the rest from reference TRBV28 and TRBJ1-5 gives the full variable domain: DVKVTQSSRYLVKRTGEKVFLECVQDMDHENMFWYRQDPGLGLRLIYFSYDVKMKEKGDIPEGYSVSREKKERFSLILESASTNQTSMYLCASSPYMIRTSGQGHQPQHFGDGTRLSIL.

CDR3 in DNA: TGTGCCAGCAGCTTCCCCGGGGACACTGAAGCTTTCTTT. The encoded protein is CASSFPGDTEAFF. The chain couples TRBV5-4 to TRBJ1-1, with no clear D. The germline V and J ends were trimmed by 2 bases and 3 bases, with 8 bases remaining between them. The CDR3 covers 13 residues. From germline, CDR1 is SGHNT and CDR2 YYREEE (reference sequence).

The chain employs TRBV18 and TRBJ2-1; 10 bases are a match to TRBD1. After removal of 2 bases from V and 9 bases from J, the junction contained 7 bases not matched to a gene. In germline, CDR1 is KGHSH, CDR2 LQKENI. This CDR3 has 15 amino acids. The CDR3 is CASSPYGQGDGEQFF. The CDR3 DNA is TGTGCCAGCTCACCATACGGACAGGGGGATGGTGAGCAGTTCTTC.

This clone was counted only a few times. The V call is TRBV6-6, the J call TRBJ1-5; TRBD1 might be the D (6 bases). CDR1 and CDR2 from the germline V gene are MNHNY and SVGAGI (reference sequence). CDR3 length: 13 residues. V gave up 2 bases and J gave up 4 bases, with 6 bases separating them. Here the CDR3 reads CASSYTGNQPQHF. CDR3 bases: TGTGCCAGCAGTTACACAGGGAATCAGCCCCAGCATTTT.

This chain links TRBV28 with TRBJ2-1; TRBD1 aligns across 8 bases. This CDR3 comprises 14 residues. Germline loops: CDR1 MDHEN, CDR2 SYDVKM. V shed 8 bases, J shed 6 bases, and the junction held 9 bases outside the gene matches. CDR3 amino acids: CASSGTGNRNEQFF. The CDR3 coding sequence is TGTGCCAGCTCAGGGACAGGAAATCGCAATGAGCAGTTCTTC.

In DNA, the CDR3 is TGTGCCAGCAGTTCACAGGGATTTAGCAATCAGCCCCAGCATTTT. Amino acid sequence: CASSSQGFSNQPQHF. V is TRBV2 and J is TRBJ1-5; the D gene is possibly TRBD1 (6 bases). V was trimmed by 5 bases and J by 0 bases, leaving 11 bases between them. This CDR3 has 15 amino acids. Germline V gives CDR1 SNHLY, CDR2 FYNNEI.

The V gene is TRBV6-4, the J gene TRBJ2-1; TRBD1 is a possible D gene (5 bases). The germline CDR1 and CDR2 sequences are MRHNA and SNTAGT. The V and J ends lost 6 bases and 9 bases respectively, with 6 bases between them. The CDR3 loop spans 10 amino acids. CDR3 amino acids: CASRGPEQFF. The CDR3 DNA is TGTGCCAGCAGGGGGCCTGAGCAGTTCTTC.

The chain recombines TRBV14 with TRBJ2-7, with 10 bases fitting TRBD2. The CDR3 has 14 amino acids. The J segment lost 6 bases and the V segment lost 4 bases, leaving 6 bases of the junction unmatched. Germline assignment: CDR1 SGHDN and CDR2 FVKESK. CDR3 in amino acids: CASSPRPSGSEQYF. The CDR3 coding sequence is TGTGCCAGCAGCCCCCGGCCTAGCGGGAGCGAGCAGTACTTC. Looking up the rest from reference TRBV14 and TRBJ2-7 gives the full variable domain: EAGVTQFPSHSVIEKGQTVTLRCDPISGHDNLYWYRRVMGKEIKFLLHFVKESKQDESGMPNNRFLAERTGGTYSTLKVQPAELEDSGVYFCASSPRPSGSEQYFGPGTRLTVT.

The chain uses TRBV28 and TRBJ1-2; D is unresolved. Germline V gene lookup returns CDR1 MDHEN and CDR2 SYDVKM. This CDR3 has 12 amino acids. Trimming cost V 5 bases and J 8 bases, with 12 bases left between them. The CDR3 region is CASSPPPGGYTF. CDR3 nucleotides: TGTGCCAGCAGTCCCCCACCGGGGGGCTACACCTTC.

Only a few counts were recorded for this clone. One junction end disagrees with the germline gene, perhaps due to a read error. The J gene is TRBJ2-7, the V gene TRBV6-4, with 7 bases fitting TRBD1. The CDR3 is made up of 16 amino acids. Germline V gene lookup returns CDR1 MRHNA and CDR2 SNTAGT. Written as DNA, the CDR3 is TGTGCCAGCATAACGGAAGACAGGGAACACTCCCACGAGCAGTACTTC. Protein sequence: CASITEDREHSHEQYF.

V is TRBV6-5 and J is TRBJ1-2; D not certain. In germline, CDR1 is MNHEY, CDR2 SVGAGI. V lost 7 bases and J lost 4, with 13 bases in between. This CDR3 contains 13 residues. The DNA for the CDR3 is TGTGCCAGCACCATCTCTGCAGGCTATGGCTACACCTTC. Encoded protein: CASTISAGYGYTF.